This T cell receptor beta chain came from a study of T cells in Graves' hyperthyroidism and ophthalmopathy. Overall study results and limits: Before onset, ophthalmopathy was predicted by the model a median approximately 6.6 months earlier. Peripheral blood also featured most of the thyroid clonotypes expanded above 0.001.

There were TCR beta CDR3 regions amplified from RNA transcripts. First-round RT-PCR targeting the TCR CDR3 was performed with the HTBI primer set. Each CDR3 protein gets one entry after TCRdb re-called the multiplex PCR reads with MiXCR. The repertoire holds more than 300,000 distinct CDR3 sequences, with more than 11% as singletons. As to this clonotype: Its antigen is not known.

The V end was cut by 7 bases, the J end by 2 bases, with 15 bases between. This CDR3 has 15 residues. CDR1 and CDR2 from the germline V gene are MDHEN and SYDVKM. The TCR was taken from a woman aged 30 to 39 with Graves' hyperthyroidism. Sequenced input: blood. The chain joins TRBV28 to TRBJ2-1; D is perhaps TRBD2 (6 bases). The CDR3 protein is CASKESGWTYNEQFF. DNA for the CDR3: TGTGCCAGCAAGGAGAGCGGGTGGACCTACAATGAGCAGTTCTTC.